This T cell receptor beta chain was identified during a study of blood T cell repertoires in COVID-19. Measured with immunoSEQ multiplex PCR; TCRdb has only the in-frame clones, and not every one. The repertoire holds approximately 220,000 clones, with around four fifths as singletons. Clinical histories supplied by participants themselves formed the basis of cohort assignment. Germline CDR1 and CDR2: SGHDT and YYEEEE. Germline trimming cut 4 bases from V and 3 bases from J; bases unmatched to any gene: 5. There are 14 residues in the CDR3. Sequencing input: PBMCs or T cells enriched from blood (not recorded which). V is TRBV5-6 and J is TRBJ2-7, with TRBD1 identical over 9 bases. The TCR sequence derives from a woman between 40 and 55 years old who had been exposed to COVID-19. The CDR3 region is CASSLGQGNYEQYF. The DNA for the CDR3 is TGTGCCAGCAGCCTCGGACAGGGGAACTACGAGCAGTACTTC.